This section outlines one T cell receptor (beta chain) sequence together with its context. The CDR3 runs 15 residues. Per the germline V gene, CDR1 is SGHNT and CDR2 is YYREEE (reference sequence). The J segment lost 1 base and the V segment lost 5 bases, leaving 6 bases of the junction unmatched. The entry originates in a study of cytomegalovirus exposure and HLA in healthy donors. Researchers ran the PCR with 60 Vbeta and 13 Jbeta primers. The protocol was immunoSEQ multiplex PCR, while the TCRdb copy is restricted to in-frame clones and leaves out a portion. The data hold roughly 140,000 clones, with about 64% observed a single time.

The rearrangement joins TRBV5-4 to TRBJ2-5; the match to TRBD1 covers 9 bases. Sample: PBMCs. This clonotype was sampled from a man aged 60 to 69 in good health and CMV-seronegative. CDR3 nucleotides: TGTGCCAGCAGATGGGGGGACAGGGCCCAAGAGACCCAGTACTTC. Protein: CASRWGDRAQETQYF. Full variable domain (outside the CDR3, taken from reference TRBV5-4 and TRBJ2-5): ETGVTQSPTHLIKTRGQQVTLRCSSQSGHNTVSWYQQALGQGPQFIFQYYREEENGRGNFPPRFSGLQFPNYSSELNVNALELDDSALYLCASRWGDRAQETQYFGPGTRLLVL.